These 10 T cell receptor beta chains were sequenced from one sample in a study of blood T cells in healthy people across ages. Combining a sample-barcoded 5' primer with a J-beta primer mix, a second PCR ran for about 7 to 12 cycles. TCRdb ran MiXCR on the 5' RACE reads and lists one entry per CDR3 protein. The sample has about 540,000 distinct CDR3 sequences, around 24% seen once. These data also formed part of another study, on T cells of mothers and their children.

Sequenced input: blood. These receptors all come from a boy younger than 18 in good health.

This clonotype has just a few counts. The rearrangement links TRBV7-6 to TRBJ2-2; 11 bases align to TRBD2. V shed 5 bases and J 1 base; nucleotides not matched to a gene: 12. Germline V gene sequence: CDR1 SGHVS, CDR2 FNYEAQ. The CDR3 runs to 19 residues. The CDR3 bases are TGTGCCAGCAGCCTCCCCGGACTAGCGGGCCCTAGGAACACCGGGGAGCTGTTTTTT. This gives the protein CASSLPGLAGPRNTGELFF.

The sample holds many counts of this clonotype. This rearrangement joins TRBV28 to TRBJ2-6, with D unresolved. Germline CDR1 reads MDHEN; CDR2 reads SYDVKM. CDR3 length: 15 amino acids. V gave up 6 bases and J gave up 5 bases, with 14 bases separating them. The CDR3 loop reads CASSPPALRANVLTF. The CDR3, as DNA: TGTGCCAGCAGCCCACCTGCCCTCAGGGCCAACGTCCTGACTTTC.

There are a few counts of this clonotype. V usage is TRBV7-9 and J usage is TRBJ2-7, with D tentatively TRBD1 (5 bases). Deletions cut 5 bases from V and 5 bases from J, with 16 bases between. This CDR3 is 14 amino acids long. CDR1 and CDR2 (germline): SEHNR, FQNEAQ (reference sequence). CDR3 amino acids: CASSDRSGLNEQYF. DNA for the CDR3: TGTGCCAGCAGCGACCGCTCAGGGTTGAACGAGCAGTACTTC. Full variable domain (remainder filled in from reference TRBV7-9 and TRBJ2-7): DTGVSQNPRHKITKRGQNVTFRCDPISEHNRLYWYRQTLGQGPEFLTYFQNEAQLEKSRLLSDRFSAERPKGSFSTLEIQRTEQGDSAMYLCASSDRSGLNEQYFGPGTRLTVT.

The chain joins TRBV6-2 or TRBV6-3 to TRBJ2-1, with 14 bases that match TRBD2. CDR3 length equals 23 residues. CDR1 is MNHEY, CDR2 SVGEGT, per germline. Unmatched junction bases numbered 19, after V lost 2 bases and J lost 1 base. CDR3 sequence: CASSYGLVGPTSGRAWSYNEQFF. In nucleotides, the CDR3 is TGTGCCAGCAGTTACGGTCTAGTGGGCCCGACTAGCGGGAGGGCCTGGTCCTACAATGAGCAGTTCTTC.

V usage is TRBV5-1 and J usage is TRBJ2-1; no clear D gene. The CDR3 has 12 residues. V was trimmed by 4 bases and J by 10 bases, leaving 12 bases between them. Germline CDR1 is SGHRS and CDR2 is YFSETQ. As DNA, the CDR3 is TGCGCCAGCAGCCAGTCGATGGGGGAGCAGTTCTTC. It specifies CASSQSMGEQFF.

CDR3 sequence (DNA): TGTGCCAGCAGCCAGATGTCCGGGACTCACGTAGTTCCCGGGGAGCTGTTTTTT. It codes for CASSQMSGTHVVPGELFF. The chain uses TRBV6-2 or TRBV6-3 and TRBJ2-2; possibly TRBD2 for D (6 bases). Germline-derived CDR1 and CDR2 are MNHEY and SVGEGT. The CDR3 has 18 residues. V dropped 6 bases and J dropped 6 bases, with 26 bases sitting between them.

This clonotype was seen only once. This chain joins TRBV6-5 and TRBJ2-3; D is uncertain. Trimming took off 5 bases at V and 0 bases at J, with 6 bases between the two ends. The length of the CDR3 is 13 residues. Looked up from germline, CDR1 is MNHEY and CDR2 is SVGAGI. As DNA, the CDR3 is TGTGCCAGCAGTCCGGTGAGCACAGATACGCAGTATTTT. Residues: CASSPVSTDTQYF.

This clonotype appeared a few times. This rearrangement joins TRBV12-3 or TRBV12-4 to TRBJ2-5; TRBD2 aligns across 11 bases. The DNA end favors TRBJ2-1, so the J call may be wrong. CDR3 length: 12 amino acids. CDR3 sequence reads: CASSSSGRGQFF. The CDR3 coding sequence is TGTGCCAGCAGTAGTAGCGGGAGGGGTCAGTTCTTC.

This clonotype was counted between two and nine times. The chain employs TRBV2 and TRBJ2-7; D might be TRBD2 (6 bases). The V and J ends lost 3 bases and 0 bases respectively, with 12 bases between them. Germline CDR1 SNHLY, CDR2 FYNNEI. The CDR3 runs 15 residues. DNA of the CDR3: TGTGCCAGCAGTGAGGGACTGCTAAACTCCTACGAGCAGTACTTC. Protein product: CASSEGLLNSYEQYF.

This clonotype was counted only a few times. The rearrangement uses TRBV12-3 or TRBV12-4 and TRBJ2-2; D possibly corresponds to TRBD2 (5 bases). The CDR3 has 12 amino acids. CDR3 DNA: TGTGGGGCAAGCGGTAACACCGGGGAGCTGTTTTTT. Its protein is CGASGNTGELFF.